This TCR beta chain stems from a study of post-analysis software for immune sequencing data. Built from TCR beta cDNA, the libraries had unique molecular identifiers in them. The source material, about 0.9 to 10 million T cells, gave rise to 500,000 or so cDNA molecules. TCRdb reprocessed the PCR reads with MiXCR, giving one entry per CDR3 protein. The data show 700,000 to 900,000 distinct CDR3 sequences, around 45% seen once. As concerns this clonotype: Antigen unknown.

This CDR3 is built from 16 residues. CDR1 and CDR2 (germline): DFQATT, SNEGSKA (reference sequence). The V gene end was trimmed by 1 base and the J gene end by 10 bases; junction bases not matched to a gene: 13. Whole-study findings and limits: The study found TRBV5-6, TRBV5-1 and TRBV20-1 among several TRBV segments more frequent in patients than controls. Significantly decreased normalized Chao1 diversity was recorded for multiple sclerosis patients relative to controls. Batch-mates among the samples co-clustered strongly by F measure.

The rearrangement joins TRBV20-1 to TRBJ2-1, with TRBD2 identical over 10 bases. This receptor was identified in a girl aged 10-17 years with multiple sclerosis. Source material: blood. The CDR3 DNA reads TGCAGTGCTAGAGGAGGTAGGAGCGGGAGGGCCGGCGAGCAGTTCTTC. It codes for CSARGGRSGRAGEQFF.